A single sample gave rise to the 26 T cell receptor beta chains below, sequenced in a study of blood T cell repertoires in COVID-19 (dated by TCRdb to 2018 to 2021). Libraries were constructed by the immunoSEQ multiplex PCR assay. The clones in this table, taken by TCRdb from immuneACCESS, are in-frame only. Not every clone is retained; where verified, under half of the shortfall comes from an unresolved V gene, and the cause of the rest is unknown. Recorded for this sample are around 130,000 clones; 70% to 90% of them occurred a single time. The ten largest make up roughly 3.9% of the sample. The source material was peripheral blood. The receptors here all came from a man between 60 and 75 years old with acute or convalescent COVID-19.

The chain carries TRBV6-5 and TRBJ1-2; the D is unclear. The CDR3 runs to 15 residues. V lost 2 bases and J 0 bases, leaving 10 bases between the germline ends. Germline-derived CDR1 and CDR2 are MNHEY and SVGAGI. CDR3 DNA sequence: TGTGCCAGCAGTTACAACACCCCAGCTAACTATGGCTACACCTTC. Protein product: CASSYNTPANYGYTF.

The rearrangement links TRBV19 to TRBJ1-2; 7 positions agree with TRBD1. The V segment lost 2 bases and the J segment 3 bases; nucleotides outside the gene matches: 6. The CDR3 is 15 amino acids. Germline V gives CDR1 LNHDA, CDR2 SQIVND (reference sequence). CDR3 nucleotides: TGTGCCAGTAGTATAAACAGGGGTGGCGACTATGGCTACACCTTC. Amino acid sequence: CASSINRGGDYGYTF.

The rearrangement links TRBV29-1 to TRBJ2-1; 9 bases map to TRBD2. In germline, CDR1 is SQVTM, CDR2 ANQGSEA. V shed 7 bases and J 4 bases; nucleotides not matched to a gene: 8. The CDR3 runs 14 residues. The CDR3 nucleotides read TGCAGCGCGGGTCCTAGCGGGGATTACAATGAGCAGTTCTTC. It encodes CSAGPSGDYNEQFF.

The chain couples TRBV10-3 to TRBJ2-5, with D possibly TRBD2 on 6 matching bases. CDR3 size: 16 residues. Trimming removed 3 bases at V and 5 bases at J, with 19 bases between. Germline assignment: CDR1 ENHRY and CDR2 SYGVKD. The CDR3 DNA sequence: TGTGCCATCAGTGAAAGGCTCACGGGGGTGGGGGAGACCCAGTACTTC. Translation: CAISERLTGVGETQYF.

The V and J genes are TRBV5-8 and TRBJ2-2; D gene uncertain. V was cut by 7 bases and J by 1 base, with 5 bases left in between. The CDR3 spans 12 residues. Germline V gene lookup returns CDR1 SGHTS and CDR2 YDEGEE. Here the CDR3 reads CASAENTGELFF. Here the CDR3 DNA reads TGTGCCAGCGCGGAGAACACCGGGGAGCTGTTTTTT.

The chain combines TRBV28 with TRBJ1-5; D possibly corresponds to TRBD1 (5 bases). Germline assignment: CDR1 MDHEN and CDR2 SYDVKM. The CDR3 loop spans 15 amino acids. Trimming took 7 bases from V and 7 from J, leaving 20 bases between them. The CDR3 spells CASTFDSSQWQPQHF. The CDR3 nucleotides read TGTGCCAGCACATTCGACAGCTCTCAATGGCAGCCCCAGCATTTT.

The CDR3 region is CASSQAGAGTEAFF. The CDR3 coding sequence is TGCGCCAGCAGCCAAGCAGGGGCGGGCACTGAAGCTTTCTTT. J is TRBJ1-1 and V is TRBV4-3, with a tentative D call TRBD1 (6 bases). The CDR3 loop spans 14 amino acids. V was pared by 1 base and J by 4 bases, with 10 bases between. Per the germline V gene, CDR1 is LGHNA and CDR2 is YSLEER.

This chain joins TRBV7-7 and TRBJ2-1, with D hard to call. The germline V gene has CDR1 SSHAT and CDR2 FNYEAQ (reference sequence). V gave up 1 base and J gave up 5 bases, with 12 bases separating them. This CDR3 has 15 residues. The CDR3 nucleotides read TGTGCCAGCAGCTTAGGTGCAGTTGCCGACAATGAGCAGTTCTTC. This gives the protein CASSLGAVADNEQFF.

The rearrangement links TRBV19 to TRBJ1-2, with no clear D. The V end was cut by 9 bases, the J end by 8 bases, with 7 bases between. Per the germline V gene, CDR1 is LNHDA and CDR2 is SQIVND (reference sequence). There are 9 residues in the CDR3. CDR3 amino acids: CARAQGYTF. CDR3 in DNA: TGTGCCAGGGCCCAGGGCTACACCTTC.

The chain has TRBV7-2 and TRBJ2-5; a weak D match, TRBD2 (5 bases). Trimming left V 1 base short and J 5 bases short, with 11 bases between. Germline values: CDR1 SGHTA, CDR2 FQGNSA. There are 14 residues in the CDR3. CDR3 amino acids: CASSLVRVGETQYF. The CDR3 DNA reads TGTGCCAGCAGCTTAGTGAGGGTTGGGGAGACCCAGTACTTC.

This sequence joins TRBV4-1 and TRBJ2-1, with D tentatively TRBD2 (5 bases). Trimming removed 1 base from V and 9 bases from J, with 10 bases in between. Germline CDR1 and CDR2: MGHRA and YSYEKL. CDR3 length equals 13 residues. CDR3 DNA sequence: TGCGCCAGCAGCCAAGCGGGGAGCGTTGAGCAGTTCTTC. This translates into CASSQAGSVEQFF.

Only one count was recorded for this clone. The rearrangement uses TRBV5-1 and TRBJ1-2; 8 bases are shared with TRBD1. The junction had 2 bases not matched to a gene; V was cut back by 2 bases and J by 8 bases. The germline V gene has CDR1 SGHRS and CDR2 YFSETQ. The CDR3 has 12 amino acids. CDR3 bases: TGCGCCAGCAGCTTACAGGGGGAGGGCTACACCTTC. Its translation: CASSLQGEGYTF.

The chain links TRBV7-9 to TRBJ1-6, with a possible D match to TRBD1 (6 bases). V shed 6 bases and J shed 10 bases, with 10 bases lying between them. Germline loops: CDR1 SEHNR, CDR2 FQNEAQ (reference sequence). The CDR3 sequence is 12 residues long. CDR3 loop: CASSSGVSPLHF. The CDR3 DNA is TGTGCCAGCAGTTCAGGGGTGTCACCCCTCCACTTT.

The chain employs TRBV19 and TRBJ1-5, with 7 bases that match TRBD1. This CDR3 is 14 amino acids long. The germline V gene has CDR1 LNHDA and CDR2 SQIVND (reference sequence). Trimming took 6 bases from V and 4 from J; bases not matched to a gene: 6. CDR3 bases: TGTGCCAGTAGCCTGACAGGGTTAAATCAGCCCCAGCATTTT. It specifies CASSLTGLNQPQHF.

This clone showed up just once. The chain has TRBV10-3 and TRBJ1-1, with TRBD1 identical over 7 bases. The CDR3 sequence is 14 residues long. Trimming took 0 bases from V and 4 from J; bases not matched to a gene: 2. Per germline, CDR1 ENHRY and CDR2 SYGVKD. CDR3 amino acids: CAISESTGLTEAFF. The CDR3 bases are TGTGCCATCAGTGAGTCGACAGGGCTCACTGAAGCTTTCTTT.

V is TRBV21-1 and J is TRBJ2-1; the DNA was not compared with TRBD1, the D call given in the table. TRBV21-1 is annotated as a pseudogene. The CDR3 runs 14 residues. CDR3 in DNA: TGTGCCAGCAGCAAAGGACAGGGGTCTAATGAGCAGTTCTTC. Translated: CASSKGQGSNEQFF.

This chain joins TRBV6-5 and TRBJ1-5; 10 positions agree with TRBD1. The V segment lost 8 bases and the J segment 7 bases; nucleotides outside the gene matches: 2. CDR1 MNHEY and CDR2 SVGAGI come from the germline V gene. The CDR3 has 12 residues. The CDR3 nucleotides read TGTGCCAGCGACAGGGGGCAGCAGCCCCAGCATTTT. Translation: CASDRGQQPQHF.

The V and J genes are TRBV19 and TRBJ2-1; TRBD2 might be the D (5 bases). Trimming left V 10 bases short and J 7 bases short, with 20 bases between. From germline, CDR1 is LNHDA and CDR2 SQIVND (reference sequence). CDR3 length equals 14 residues. DNA of the CDR3: TGTGCCACCCTGAGCCGGGGAGAAGGGAATGAGCAGTTCTTC. Translated, it gives CATLSRGEGNEQFF.

V and J are TRBV4-3 and TRBJ1-4; 8 bases are shared with TRBD1. The CDR3 is 16 residues long. Germline V lookup: CDR1 LGHNA, CDR2 YSLEER. Unmatched junction bases numbered 6, after V lost 0 bases and J lost 6 bases. This CDR3 is CASSQDRTGGYEKLFF. The CDR3 nucleotides are TGCGCCAGCAGCCAAGATCGAACAGGGGGTTATGAAAAACTGTTTTTT.

This chain joins TRBV28 and TRBJ1-5, with TRBD1 matching 7 bases. The germline V gene has CDR1 MDHEN and CDR2 SYDVKM. With 5 bases clipped from V and 3 bases from J, the junction kept 7 bases outside the gene matches. The CDR3 spans 15 residues. CDR3: CASSRSTGNNQPQHF. The CDR3 DNA follows: TGTGCCAGCAGTCGATCGACAGGGAACAATCAGCCCCAGCATTTT.

This clone was seen only a few times. CDR3 coding DNA: TGCAGCGCTGGGGACAGGGGGAGGCAAACTGAAGCTTTCTTT. Protein product: CSAGDRGRQTEAFF. The J gene is TRBJ1-1, the V gene TRBV29-1; 11 bases are a match to TRBD1. The CDR3 contains 14 residues. V lost 7 bases to trimming and J lost 5 bases; unmatched junction nucleotides: 9. Germline loops: CDR1 SQVTM, CDR2 ANQGSEA.

The chain has TRBV30 and TRBJ1-1; D is possibly TRBD1 (6 bases). Germline V gives CDR1 GTSNPN, CDR2 SVGIG (reference sequence). The germline V and J ends were trimmed by 2 bases and 3 bases, with 10 bases remaining between them. The CDR3 is 13 amino acids. CDR3 DNA: TGTGCCTGGAGTACAGGGTCGGACACTGAAGCTTTCTTT. Its protein is CAWSTGSDTEAFF.

The chain is built from TRBV7-8 and TRBJ2-5; the match to TRBD2 covers 9 bases. Germline CDR1 reads SGHVS; CDR2 reads FQNEAQ. V lost 3 bases to trimming and J lost 3 bases; unmatched junction nucleotides: 2. CDR3 size: 14 residues. As DNA, the CDR3 is TGTGCCAGCAGCTTGGCTAGCGGGGAAGAGACCCAGTACTTC. Translating it yields CASSLASGEETQYF.

CDR3 sequence: CASSQELFTNEQFF. The DNA for the CDR3 is TGCGCCAGCAGCCAAGAGTTATTCACTAATGAGCAGTTCTTC. The rearrangement joins TRBV4-3 to TRBJ2-1; D is undetermined. Germline V lookup: CDR1 LGHNA, CDR2 YSLEER. The CDR3 consists of 14 residues. Trimming shortened V by 0 bases and J by 7 bases, and 10 bases separated the two germline ends.

This chain connects TRBV28 to TRBJ2-1; a weak D match, TRBD1 (5 bases). Germline CDR1 MDHEN, CDR2 SYDVKM. The V end lost 7 bases, the J end lost 8 bases, and 18 bases lay between the germline ends. This CDR3 comprises 14 residues. Here the CDR3 reads CASKESGSLDEQFF. Here the CDR3 DNA reads TGTGCCAGCAAGGAGTCAGGGTCCCTCGATGAGCAGTTCTTC.

This chain links TRBV2 with TRBJ2-1, with 11 bases that match TRBD1. V shed 3 bases and J 3 bases; nucleotides not matched to a gene: 1. The CDR3 totals 15 residues. Germline V gene data show CDR1 as SNHLY and CDR2 as FYNNEI. CDR3 DNA: TGTGCCAGCAGTGAGGGGACAGGGGGCTACAATGAGCAGTTCTTC. Translation gives CASSEGTGGYNEQFF.